The clone carrying this TCR beta chain was seen only a few times. TCRdb fed the RT-PCR reads into MiXCR, producing one record per CDR3 protein. In the table there are roughly 500,000 distinct CDR3 sequences, under 25% of which are singletons. The source of the sample is a study of response to subunit inactivated influenza vaccine. Losses at the gene ends were 3 bases for V and 0 bases for J; bases not matched to a gene: 10. The CDR3 is made up of 20 amino acids. Germline CDR1 and CDR2: SGHAT and FQNNGV. These data also formed part of another study, on T cells expressing NK-cell markers. As that study records: 5'RACE template switching with UMIs produced the TCR beta cDNA. The study sequenced eight donors, seven HCMV-seropositive and one seronegative. These clonotypes additionally ranked first within the CD3+CD56-NKG2C+ fraction of four donors. Evidence did not settle whether expanded NKG2C+ T cell clones targeted HCMV.

The chain links TRBV11-2 to TRBJ2-2; 13 bases are shared with TRBD2. Specimen: CD4+ T cells sorted from PBMCs, collected about 11 days after vaccination. This TCR was recovered from a man aged 50 to 60 who received an inactivated influenza vaccine. For the CDR3, the DNA is TGTGCCAGCAGCTTGGTCTGGGGACTAGCGGGATTCGCGAACACCGGGGAGCTGTTTTTT. The encoded protein is CASSLVWGLAGFANTGELFF.